The clone carrying this TCR beta chain was detected a few times. Its matching antigen is unknown. These data belong to a study of cytomegalovirus exposure and HLA in healthy donors. The primer mix had 60 Vbeta and 13 Jbeta primers. Libraries were prepared by immunoSEQ multiplex PCR; TCRdb keeps only in-frame clonotypes and omits some of them. The sample carries 150,000 or so clones, 80% to 90% recorded once. Points from the study as a whole: Indistinguishability led to the exclusion of some V segments, TRBV6-2 and TRBV6-3 included. In most subjects, TCR beta sequences reportedly gave accurate predictions of HLA-A and HLA-B alleles. There were around 160 TCR beta chains listed as cytomegalovirus-associated.

V shed 6 bases, J shed 0 bases, and the junction held 4 bases outside the gene matches. Germline assignment: CDR1 MNHEY and CDR2 SVGAGI. The CDR3 sequence is 14 residues long. Sequencing was carried out using PBMCs. The chain carries TRBV6-5 and TRBJ1-1, with 7 bases lining up with TRBD1. The sequence derives from a man aged 18-30 years in good health and CMV-seropositive. The CDR3 DNA reads as TGTGCCAGCAGAGGGGGCCGGTTGAACACTGAAGCTTTCTTT. Protein: CASRGGRLNTEAFF.